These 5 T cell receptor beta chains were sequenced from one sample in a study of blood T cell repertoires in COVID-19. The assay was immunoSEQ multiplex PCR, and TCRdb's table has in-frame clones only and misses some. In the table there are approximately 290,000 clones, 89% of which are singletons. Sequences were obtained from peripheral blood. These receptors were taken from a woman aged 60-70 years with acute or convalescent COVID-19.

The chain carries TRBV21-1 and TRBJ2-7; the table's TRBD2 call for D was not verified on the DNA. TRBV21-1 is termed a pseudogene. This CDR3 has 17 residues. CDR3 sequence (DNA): TGTGCCAGCAGCAAAGAGGTAATGCGGAAGAGCTCCTACGAGCAGTACTTC. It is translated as CASSKEVMRKSSYEQYF.

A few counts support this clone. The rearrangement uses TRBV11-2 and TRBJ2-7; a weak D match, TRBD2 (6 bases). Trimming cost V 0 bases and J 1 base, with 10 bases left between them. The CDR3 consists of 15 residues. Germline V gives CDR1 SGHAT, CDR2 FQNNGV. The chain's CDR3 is CASSLDPGGSYEQYF. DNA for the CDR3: TGTGCCAGCAGCTTAGATCCCGGGGGATCCTACGAGCAGTACTTC.

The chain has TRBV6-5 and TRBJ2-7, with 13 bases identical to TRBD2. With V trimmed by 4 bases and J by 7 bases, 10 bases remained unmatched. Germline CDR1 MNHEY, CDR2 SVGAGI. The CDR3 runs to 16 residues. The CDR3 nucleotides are TGTGCCAGCAGTTCGTCTTGGGGACTAGCGGGGTGGGAGCAGTACTTC. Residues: CASSSSWGLAGWEQYF.

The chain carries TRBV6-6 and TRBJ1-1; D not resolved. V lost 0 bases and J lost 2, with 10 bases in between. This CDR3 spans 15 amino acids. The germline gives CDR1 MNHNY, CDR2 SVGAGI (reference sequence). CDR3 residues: CASSYSIQANTEAFF. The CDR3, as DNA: TGTGCCAGCAGTTACTCGATTCAGGCTAACACTGAAGCTTTCTTT.

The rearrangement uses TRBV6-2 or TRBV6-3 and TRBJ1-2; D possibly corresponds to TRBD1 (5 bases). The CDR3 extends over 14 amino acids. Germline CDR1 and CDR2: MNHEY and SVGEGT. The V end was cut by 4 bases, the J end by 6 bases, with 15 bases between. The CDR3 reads CASSWSGVGDGYTF. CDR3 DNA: TGTGCCAGCAGTTGGTCAGGAGTAGGGGATGGCTACACCTTC.